These T cell receptor beta chains were read from a single sample in a study of graft-versus-host responses after intestinal transplantation. Libraries were prepared by immunoSEQ multiplex PCR; TCRdb keeps only in-frame clonotypes and omits some of them. The sample shows more than 90,000 clones, 90% to 95% of them seen only once. For these receptors, no antigen is known. This specimen was unstimulated CD8+ T cells sorted from spleen or lymph node cells, taken before intestinal transplant. These receptor sequences come from a human donor who received an intestinal transplant. The CDR3 runs from the conserved cysteine through the conserved F or W. Each record gives: clone size, V gene, D gene, J gene, CDR3 protein, CDR3 DNA. A D gene is named only where the DNA matches it firmly. Only some rows state a clone size, as once, few, many or a class for expanded clones.

NA	TRBV11-2	NA	TRBJ1-2	CASSLDLGTGHTF	TGTGCCAGCAGCTTAGATCTCGGGACTGGCCACACCTTC
once	TRBV4-1	TRBD2	TRBJ2-1	CASSQEGLAVYNEQFF	TGCGCCAGCAGCCAAGAAGGACTAGCGGTTTACAATGAGCAGTTCTTC
NA	TRBV4-2	NA	TRBJ2-7	CASSQRQDNYEQYF	TGTGCCAGCAGCCAACGTCAGGATAACTACGAGCAGTACTTC
NA	TRBV5-1	NA	TRBJ1-1	CASSLGGEWGYDTEAFF	TGCGCCAGCAGCTTGGGGGGGGAGTGGGGGTACGACACTGAAGCTTTCTTT
NA	TRBV29-1	NA	TRBJ2-5	CSVVTPEKETQYF	TGCAGCGTCGTGACTCCTGAGAAAGAGACCCAGTACTTC
once	TRBV19	TRBD2	TRBJ2-6	CASTVWEGGANVLTF	TGTGCCAGTACCGTGTGGGAGGGTGGGGCCAACGTCCTGACTTTC
NA	TRBV19	TRBD1	TRBJ1-5	CAIGTGSFNNQPQHF	TGTGCCATTGGGACAGGGTCTTTTAACAATCAGCCCCAGCATTTT
NA	TRBV7-9	NA	TRBJ1-2	CASSAQGHYGYTF	TGTGCCAGCAGCGCGCAGGGCCATTATGGCTACACCTTC
once	TRBV13	NA	TRBJ2-7	CASSLGANYEQYF	TGTGCCAGCAGCTTGGGGGCCAACTACGAGCAGTACTTC
NA	TRBV2	TRBD1	TRBJ1-1	CASNGQGMNTEAFF	TGTGCCAGCAACGGACAGGGGATGAACACTGAAGCTTTCTTT
NA	TRBV27	NA	TRBJ2-3	CASRETPGFTDTQYF	TGTGCCAGCAGGGAAACTCCAGGGTTTACAGATACGCAGTATTTT
NA	TRBV27	TRBD1	TRBJ1-2	CASGETGEDYGYTF	TGTGCCAGCGGGGAGACAGGGGAGGACTATGGCTACACCTTC
NA	TRBV13	NA	TRBJ2-7	CASRPIISSSSYEQYF	TGTGCCAGCAGGCCTATCATATCTAGCAGCTCCTACGAGCAGTACTTC
NA	TRBV20-1	TRBD1	TRBJ1-2	CSARGGGGYTF	TGCAGTGCGAGAGGGGGCGGTGGCTACACCTTC
NA	TRBV11-2	TRBD2	TRBJ2-1	CASSSGTIDVDEQFF	TGTGCCAGCAGCTCCGGGACTATAGATGTGGATGAGCAGTTCTTC
NA	TRBV29-1	NA	TRBJ1-2	CSVEEDRGYTF	TGCAGCGTTGAAGAAGACAGGGGCTACACCTTC
NA	TRBV15	NA	TRBJ2-1	CATSPGADYNEQFF	TGTGCCACCAGCCCAGGTGCAGATTACAATGAGCAGTTCTTC
NA	TRBV30	NA	TRBJ2-1	CAWMIGEVGYNEQFF	TGTGCCTGGATGATAGGGGAAGTCGGCTACAATGAGCAGTTCTTC
once	TRBV9	TRBD2	TRBJ2-7	CASSVATGLAGSSYEQYF	TGTGCCAGCAGCGTAGCTACGGGACTAGCGGGGAGCTCCTACGAGCAGTACTTC
once	TRBV29-1	TRBD2	TRBJ2-1	CSVWTSGNEQFF	TGCAGCGTTTGGACTAGCGGAAATGAGCAGTTCTTC
NA	TRBV27	NA	TRBJ1-5	CASSPLGRNQPQHF	TGTGCCAGCAGTCCACTGGGGCGCAATCAGCCCCAGCATTTT
NA	TRBV10-2	TRBD2	TRBJ2-7	CASSDFVAGLSYEQYF	TGCGCCAGCAGTGATTTTGTAGCGGGCCTCTCCTACGAGCAGTACTTC
NA	TRBV19	TRBD1	TRBJ2-5	CASSFGQGEETQYF	TGTGCCAGTAGTTTTGGACAGGGGGAAGAGACCCAGTACTTC
NA	TRBV5-1	TRBD2	TRBJ2-3	CASSPALRPSGDTQYF	TGCGCCAGCAGCCCCGCCCTCAGACCTAGCGGGGATACGCAGTATTTT
NA	TRBV19	NA	TRBJ1-1	CASSITGLNTEAFF	TGTGCCAGTAGTATTACAGGGCTGAACACTGAAGCTTTCTTT
NA	TRBV7-8	NA	TRBJ2-7	CASSFEGAYEQYF	TGTGCCAGCAGCTTTGAGGGGGCCTACGAGCAGTACTTC
NA	TRBV27	NA	TRBJ1-5	CASSSLSNQPQHF	TGTGCCAGCAGTTCTCTCAGCAATCAGCCCCAGCATTTT
NA	TRBV15	TRBD2	TRBJ2-5	CATSRDTAGGETQYF	TGTGCCACCAGCAGAGATACGGCGGGAGGGGAGACCCAGTACTTC
NA	TRBV7-9	NA	TRBJ1-1	CASSPGVLEAFF	TGTGCCAGCAGCCCCGGGGTCCTTGAAGCTTTCTTT
NA	TRBV6-1	TRBD1	TRBJ2-1	CASSEGQGQWNEQFF	TGTGCCAGCAGTGAAGGACAGGGGCAGTGGAATGAGCAGTTCTTC
NA	TRBV27	TRBD2	TRBJ2-1	CASSRDGGFTYNEQFF	TGTGCCAGCAGTAGGGACGGGGGGTTCACCTACAATGAGCAGTTCTTC
NA	TRBV7-2	NA	TRBJ1-1	CASSSSGTSNTEAFF	TGTGCCAGCAGCTCGTCCGGGACATCTAACACTGAAGCTTTCTTT
NA	TRBV7-3	TRBD1	TRBJ2-3	CASSFGQGSDTQYF	TGTGCCAGCAGCTTCGGACAGGGGAGTGATACGCAGTATTTT
NA	TRBV7-9	TRBD1	TRBJ2-7	CASSQPGQNYEQYF	TGTGCCAGCAGCCAACCGGGACAGAACTACGAGCAGTACTTC
NA	TRBV6-5	TRBD1	TRBJ2-5	CASSYPDRGGEETQYF	TGTGCCAGCAGTTACCCGGACAGGGGGGGAGAAGAGACCCAGTACTTC
NA	TRBV19	TRBD1	TRBJ2-7	CASSYSAGTGQLSSYEQYF	TGTGCCAGTAGCTATTCCGCTGGGACGGGACAGCTTAGCTCCTACGAGCAGTACTTC
NA	TRBV5-4	TRBD2	TRBJ2-7	CASSRGGQFPYEQYF	TGTGCCAGCAGCCGGGGGGGGCAATTCCCCTACGAGCAGTACTTC
NA	TRBV5-6	TRBD2	TRBJ2-1	CASSPGQAGDITTRNEQFF	TGTGCCAGCAGCCCGGGTCAGGCGGGAGATATTACGACTCGGAATGAGCAGTTCTTC
once	TRBV29-1	NA	TRBJ1-2	CSDAGDGYTF	TGCAGCGACGCGGGGGATGGCTACACCTTC
NA	TRBV4-1	TRBD1	TRBJ1-4	CASSQGYQTGAHEKLFF	TGCGCCAGCAGCCAAGGTTACCAGACAGGGGCGCATGAAAAACTGTTTTTT
NA	TRBV4-2	NA	TRBJ2-7	CASSQLANYEQYF	TGTGCCAGCAGCCAACTAGCAAACTACGAGCAGTACTTC
NA	TRBV13	NA	TRBJ2-1	CASSLGQGGYNEQFF	TGTGCCAGCAGCTTAGGGCAGGGGGGTTACAATGAGCAGTTCTTC
NA	TRBV20-1	NA	TRBJ1-6	CSARPESPLHF	TGCAGTGCCAGGCCCGAATCACCCCTCCACTTT
NA	TRBV4-1	NA	TRBJ1-1	CASSQPQGSRTEAFF	TGCGCCAGCAGCCAACCACAGGGCTCGAGGACTGAAGCTTTCTTT
NA	TRBV19	NA	TRBJ2-7	CASSAGQGNEQYF	TGTGCCAGTAGTGCAGGCCAGGGGAACGAGCAGTACTTC
NA	TRBV7-3	TRBD2	TRBJ2-1	CASSSSGGADEQFF	TGTGCCAGCAGCTCCAGCGGGGGGGCCGATGAGCAGTTCTTC
NA	TRBV6-5	NA	TRBJ2-1	CASSYSAGQNNEQFF	TGTGCCAGCAGTTACTCAGCGGGACAAAACAATGAGCAGTTCTTC
NA	TRBV5-6	NA	TRBJ1-2	CASSSQVNYGYTF	TGTGCCAGCAGCTCGCAGGTTAACTATGGCTACACCTTC
once	TRBV29-1	NA	TRBJ2-3	CSVDGIVTSTDTQYF	TGCAGCGTTGACGGGATAGTAACCTCCACAGATACGCAGTATTTT
NA	TRBV27	TRBD1	TRBJ1-2	CASSLSATGGSNYGYTF	TGTGCCAGCAGTTTATCCGCTACAGGGGGCAGTAACTATGGCTACACCTTC
once	TRBV5-1	TRBD2	TRBJ2-7	CASSRTSGSYEQYF	TGCGCCAGCAGCCGGACTAGCGGATCCTACGAGCAGTACTTC
NA	TRBV12-5	NA	TRBJ1-3	CASGFGGIIYF	TGTGCTAGTGGTTTTGGGGGCATCATATATTTT
NA	TRBV27	NA	TRBJ2-5	CASSLVADSQETQYF	TGTGCCAGCAGTTTAGTAGCGGATAGTCAAGAGACCCAGTACTTC
NA	TRBV6-6	TRBD1	TRBJ1-2	CASSLTGTGDGYTF	TGTGCCAGCAGCTTGACCGGGACAGGGGATGGCTACACCTTC
NA	TRBV6-1	TRBD2	TRBJ2-5	CASSFTSGGSEYF	TGTGCCAGCAGTTTCACTAGCGGGGGGTCAGAGTACTTC
NA	TRBV21-1	NA	TRBJ2-7	CASSEHVPGQGYEQYF	TGTGCCAGCAGCGAGCACGTCCCGGGACAGGGCTACGAGCAGTACTTC
NA	TRBV19	NA	TRBJ1-6	CASNLRGHSPLHF	TGTGCCAGTAATCTCCGGGGACACTCACCCCTCCACTTT
NA	TRBV14	NA	TRBJ1-4	CASSQDYTLGEKLFF	TGTGCCAGCAGCCAAGATTACACACTCGGGGAAAAACTGTTTTTT
NA	TRBV27	NA	TRBJ2-1	CASSWTFSYNEQFF	TGTGCCAGCAGTTGGACTTTTTCCTACAATGAGCAGTTCTTC